The entry that follows covers one T cell receptor beta chain sequence. Antigen unknown. These data are taken from a study of shared clonotypes between healthy human individuals. At a deep level, the assay was run. This table comes from immunoSEQ multiplex PCR, and its TCRdb copy is limited to in-frame clones, with some not included. The sample yields about 600,000 clones, 97% seen once. This CDR3 comprises 11 residues. Germline V gives CDR1 SGHKS, CDR2 YYEKEE (reference sequence). V was trimmed by 0 bases and J by 5 bases, leaving 2 bases between them. It was into CD45RA+ naive and CD45RA-negative memory subsets that the CD4+ cells were split. Whole-study results and caveats: The study found lower generation probabilities in non-shared clonotypes than in those shared by all four donors. Around 4.7% was the fraction of naive CD4 clonotypes found shared across several donors.

This clonotype originated in a woman aged 25 to 39 in good health. Material: naive CD4+ T cells sorted from blood. Subset given: CD45RA+ positively selected. The chain recombines TRBV5-5 with TRBJ1-1; D is unclear. The CDR3 protein is CASSLGTEAFF. As DNA, the CDR3 is TGTGCCAGCAGCTTGGGGACTGAAGCTTTCTTT.